This T cell receptor delta chain was sequenced in a study of gamma-delta T cells after stem cell transplantation. TCRdb made new clone calls on the RT-PCR reads using CATT. The table records roughly 540 delta-chain clones, 8% to 9.5% of them present only once. For this clone: TCRdb's entry gives the protein of a much larger clone, which mismatches this DNA's translation at residue 3, likely from a read error; the protein reported here is translated from the DNA.

The receptor's source is a human donor. It is not recorded whose cells these are; they may come from a transplant donor. The specimen was gamma-delta T cells.

CDR3 in amino acids: CARDPVLGDTLTDKLIF. DNA of the CDR3: TGTGCCCGTGACCCTGTACTGGGGGATACGCTCACCGATAAACTCATCTTT. The gene calls are TRDV2 and TRDJ1; 13 bases align to TRDD3. Germline values: CDR1 GEAIGNYY, CDR2 EKD. The CDR3 is 17 residues long.